Below, 3 T cell receptor beta chains from the same sample are listed, as sequenced in a study of response to subunit inactivated influenza vaccine (dated by TCRdb to 2016 to 2018). The library was obtained by RT-PCR. These reads were obtained on an Illumina HiSeq 2500. TCRdb ran its own pipeline on the public reads, namely fastp trimming at Q25 and MiXCR clone calling, and kept in-frame beta chains. Rows with a matching CDR3 protein are joined into one entry that keeps the most common DNA and genes. For this sample there are almost 600,000 distinct CDR3 sequences; 12% to 15% appear just once. The top ten clones comprise around 10% of the sample. The sequencing here drew on PBMCs from blood, taken approximately 13 days after vaccination. The receptors originated from a man aged 50 or older who received an inactivated influenza vaccine. Donor details come from another sample of the same person, matched by shared clones.

This clonotype was seen a handful of times. The V call is TRBV20-1, the J call TRBJ2-7; the D is unclear. CDR3 length: 12 amino acids. Trimming cost V 0 bases and J 3 bases, with 6 bases left between them. The germline V gene has CDR1 DFQATT and CDR2 SNEGSKA (reference sequence). This CDR3 is CSAREEVYEQYF. CDR3 nucleotides: TGCAGTGCTAGAGAAGAAGTCTACGAGCAGTACTTC.

This clonotype was picked up a small number of times. This chain links TRBV3-1 with TRBJ1-2; 8 nucleotides align to TRBD1. The V gene's germline CDR1 is LGHDT and CDR2 YNNKEL (reference sequence). V lost 3 bases, J lost 5 bases, and 2 bases stayed unmatched. The CDR3 runs 13 residues. CDR3 DNA: TGTGCCAGCAGCCAGGACAGGGCTTATGGCTACACCTTC. It yields the protein CASSQDRAYGYTF.

This clonotype was seen at least ten times. CDR3 nucleotide sequence: TGCAGCGTCCGGACAGGGGGCGGCACAGATACGCAGTATTTT. Translated: CSVRTGGGTDTQYF. This chain uses TRBV29-1 with TRBJ2-3, with 11 bases matching TRBD1. The ends lost 6 bases at V and 1 base at J; junction bases unmatched: 3. Germline V lookup: CDR1 SQVTM, CDR2 ANQGSEA. This CDR3 is built from 14 residues.